These 26 T cell receptor beta chains share one sample of origin, sequenced in a study of neurological immune-mediated disorders. Using its own MiXCR run on the 5' RACE reads, TCRdb lists one record per CDR3 protein. The sample holds approximately 100,000 distinct CDR3 sequences, under 4.5% seen once. Sequenced: PBMCs. These receptors all stem from a woman between 50 and 59 years old with multiple sclerosis.

This clonotype has a count of ten or more. The chain has TRBV19 and TRBJ1-2; TRBD1 matches 7 bases. After removal of 6 bases from V and 8 bases from J, the junction contained 6 bases not matched to a gene. Germline V gives CDR1 LNHDA, CDR2 SQIVND (reference sequence). The CDR3 runs to 12 residues. As DNA, the CDR3 is TGTGCCAGTAGCCAGACAGGGAACGGCTACACCTTC. It is translated as CASSQTGNGYTF.

This clonotype was seen ten or more times. The genes are TRBV15 and TRBJ2-4, with D perhaps given as TRBD1 or TRBD2 (5 bases each). With 5 bases removed from V and 5 bases from J, the gap between germline ends came to 13 bases. Per the germline V gene, CDR1 is LNHNV and CDR2 is YYDKDF (reference sequence). The CDR3 is 14 amino acids. CDR3: CATSSWDAENIQYF. The DNA of the CDR3 is TGTGCCACCAGCTCCTGGGACGCAGAAAACATTCAGTACTTC.

At least ten counts were recorded for this clonotype. The chain carries TRBV5-1 and TRBJ2-2, with D possibly TRBD1 on 6 matching bases. The ends were cut back, 0 bases at V and 6 bases at J, with 18 bases in the middle. Germline V gives CDR1 SGHRS, CDR2 YFSETQ. CDR3 length: 17 amino acids. In DNA form, the CDR3 reads TGCGCCAGCAGCTTGGCCCTACAGGGTACCTTTCCCGGGGAGCTGTTTTTT. Translating gives CASSLALQGTFPGELFF.

Points on this clonotype: This may be a read error, as it is one base from a much larger clone. V and J are TRBV20-1 and TRBJ1-4, with D perhaps TRBD1 (5 bases). This CDR3 region has 13 residues. Germline lookup yields CDR1 DFQATT and CDR2 SNEGSKA (reference sequence). CDR3 DNA: TGCAGTGCTAGGATGCAGGGAAATGAAACACTGTTTTTT. This gives the protein CSARMQGNETLFF.

This clonotype showed up many times. V gene TRBV2 combines with J gene TRBJ2-1; D possibly corresponds to TRBD1 (5 bases). This CDR3 comprises 12 residues. The germline gives CDR1 SNHLY, CDR2 FYNNEI. V was cut by 7 bases and J by 8 bases, with 12 bases left in between. CDR3 DNA: TGTGCCAGCAAAGGGGCCTTGTATGAGCAGTTCTTC. Residues: CASKGALYEQFF.

This clonotype was counted ten times or more. The J gene is TRBJ2-1, the V gene TRBV7-8, with D possibly being TRBD1 (6 bases). In germline, CDR1 is SGHVS, CDR2 FQNEAQ. The ends were cut back, 3 bases at V and 4 bases at J, with 31 bases in the middle. CDR3 length: 21 amino acids. CDR3 sequence (DNA): TGTGCCAGCAGCTTTAGGCGGACAGAGACGAAATACGCCGGTCTATACAATGAGCAGTTCTTC. Translation gives CASSFRRTETKYAGLYNEQFF.

Ten or more counts support this clonotype. This rearrangement joins TRBV4-3 to TRBJ1-5; D perhaps matches TRBD1 (6 bases). The CDR3 covers 15 residues. With 0 bases removed from V and 7 bases from J, the gap between germline ends came to 13 bases. Germline values: CDR1 LGHNA, CDR2 YSLEER. In DNA, the CDR3 is TGCGCCAGCAGCCAAGATCTGGGGGGGCTACAGCCCCAGCATTTT. As protein: CASSQDLGGLQPQHF.

This clonotype was observed a single time. The chain couples TRBV6-1 to TRBJ1-5; D ambiguous. V dropped 5 bases and J dropped 7 bases, with 12 bases sitting between them. Per the germline V gene, CDR1 is MNHNS and CDR2 is SASEGT. The CDR3 has 13 residues. CDR3 sequence: CASSTGPRQPQHF. As DNA, the CDR3 is TGTGCCAGCAGTACGGGCCCCAGGCAGCCCCAGCATTTT.

The table lists this clonotype with many counts. The V call is TRBV6-2 or TRBV6-3, the J call TRBJ2-2; the D is unclear. V dropped 5 bases and J dropped 5 bases, with 21 bases sitting between them. CDR1 and CDR2 from the germline V gene are MNHEY and SVGEGT. The CDR3 is made up of 17 amino acids. The CDR3 DNA follows: TGTGCCAGCAGTAACGACCGGCAGGCCATTTTTACCGGGGAGCTGTTTTTT. Translated: CASSNDRQAIFTGELFF.

The table lists this clonotype with many counts. This chain links TRBV20-1 with TRBJ2-7, with 7 bases that match TRBD2. CDR3 size: 13 residues. Germline V gives CDR1 DFQATT, CDR2 SNEGSKA (reference sequence). V lost 3 bases to trimming and J lost 5 bases; unmatched junction nucleotides: 7. The CDR3 here is CSASSGPFDEQYF. DNA of the CDR3: TGCAGTGCTAGTAGCGGGCCCTTTGACGAGCAGTACTTC.

The table lists this clonotype with many counts. This chain joins TRBV28 and TRBJ2-7; D is undetermined. Trimming removed 5 bases from V and 4 bases from J, with 12 bases in between. Germline V gives CDR1 MDHEN, CDR2 SYDVKM. The CDR3 spans 13 residues. This CDR3 is CASSVTQAYEQYF. The CDR3, as DNA: TGTGCCAGCAGTGTTACTCAGGCATACGAGCAGTACTTC.

This clonotype was recorded at least ten times. The chain joins TRBV12-3 or TRBV12-4 to TRBJ2-3; possibly TRBD2 for D (6 bases). The CDR3 is 15 amino acids. Trimming removed 7 bases from V and 7 bases from J, with 21 bases in between. DNA of the CDR3: TGTGCCAGCAAGCCCGGGGGTCCCGGCATATATACGCAGTATTTT. Amino acid sequence: CASKPGGPGIYTQYF.

This clonotype occurred many times. This sequence joins TRBV15 and TRBJ2-1; maybe TRBD2 (6 bases). The CDR3 loop spans 16 amino acids. Trimming stripped 0 bases from V and 2 bases from J, with 11 bases between. CDR1 is LNHNV and CDR2 is YYDKDF in the germline V gene (reference sequence). CDR3 sequence (DNA): TGTGCCACCAGCAGAGATCGCGGGGCAGCCTACAATGAGCAGTTCTTC. It translates to CATSRDRGAAYNEQFF. Full variable domain (rest looked up from reference TRBV15 and TRBJ2-1): DAMVIQNPRYQVTQFGKPVTLSCSQTLNHNVMYWYQQKSSQAPKLLFHYYDKDFNNEADTPDNFQSRRPNTSFCFLDIRSPGLGDTAMYLCATSRDRGAAYNEQFFGPGTRLTVL.

This clonotype was recorded at least ten times. The chain couples TRBV7-2 to TRBJ2-1; D not certain. Per germline, CDR1 SGHTA and CDR2 FQGNSA. Trimming pared 1 base from V and 1 base from J, leaving 8 bases between. This CDR3 has 15 amino acids. The CDR3: CASSLDVGSYNEQFF. The CDR3, as DNA: TGTGCCAGCAGCTTAGACGTGGGGTCCTACAATGAGCAGTTCTTC.

About this clonotype itself: A much bigger clone sits one base away, suggesting this may be a read error. The chain is built from TRBV29-1 and TRBJ1-2; TRBD1 might be the D (5 bases). Germline loops: CDR1 SQVTM, CDR2 ANQGSEA. The CDR3 runs 13 residues. V lost 7 bases, J lost 4 bases, and 16 bases lay in between. DNA for the CDR3: TGCAGCGATCTGGGAGGGACCTTCTATGGCTACACCTTC. Translated, it gives CSDLGGTFYGYTF.

The sample holds many counts of this clonotype. V and J are TRBV20-1 and TRBJ2-1; 7 nucleotides align to TRBD2. This CDR3 has 15 residues. Germline V gene sequence: CDR1 DFQATT, CDR2 SNEGSKA (reference sequence). V gave up 6 bases and J gave up 9 bases; unmatched junction bases: 17. This CDR3 reads CSADDWGAGYAEQFF. The CDR3 nucleotides read TGCAGTGCGGACGACTGGGGAGCGGGGTACGCTGAGCAGTTCTTC.

This clonotype was detected many times. The chain is built from TRBV7-8 and TRBJ2-7; 7 bases fit TRBD2. Germline assignment: CDR1 SGHVS and CDR2 FQNEAQ. This CDR3 is 12 amino acids long. V trimming: 4 bases; J trimming: 5 bases; junction bases outside the gene matches: 2. The CDR3 loop reads CASSSGGNEQYF. CDR3 coding DNA: TGTGCCAGCAGCTCCGGGGGGAACGAGCAGTACTTC.

This clonotype has at least ten counts. CDR3 nucleotide sequence: TGTGCCAGCACCCCGGAGGCGGGATACAATCAGCCCCAGCATTTT. It is translated as CASTPEAGYNQPQHF. The chain has TRBV5-5 and TRBJ1-5; no definite D call. CDR1 is SGHKS and CDR2 is YYEKEE in the germline V gene (reference sequence). This CDR3 has 15 amino acids. Deletions cut 6 bases from V and 3 bases from J, with 16 bases between.

This clonotype has ten or more counts. The chain has TRBV7-2 and TRBJ2-5; D perhaps matches TRBD1 (6 bases). CDR1 SGHTA and CDR2 FQGNSA come from the germline V gene. V was pared by 3 bases and J by 4 bases, with 15 bases between. There are 15 residues in the CDR3. The chain's CDR3 is CASSLMGAGGETQYF. CDR3 in DNA: TGTGCCAGCAGCTTGATGGGGGCTGGGGGAGAGACCCAGTACTTC.

Turning to this clonotype: A much bigger clone sits one base away, suggesting this may be a read error. The J gene is TRBJ1-4, the V gene TRBV29-1; D gene uncertain. The CDR3 has 13 residues. CDR1 is SQVTM and CDR2 is ANQGSEA in the germline V gene. The CDR3 DNA reads as TGCAGCGTTGCTGTACAGAGCAATGAAACACTGTTTTTT. Amino acid sequence: CSVAVQSNETLFF.

At least ten counts were recorded for this clonotype. V gene TRBV12-3 or TRBV12-4 combines with J gene TRBJ2-3; 9 bases agree with TRBD1. Trimming took 5 bases from V and 1 from J; bases not matched to a gene: 4. The CDR3 length is 15 residues. CDR3 amino acids: CASSPRDRGTDTQYF. CDR3 sequence (DNA): TGTGCCAGCAGTCCCAGGGACAGGGGCACAGATACGCAGTATTTT.

There are many counts of this clonotype. The rearrangement joins TRBV27 to TRBJ2-6, with D unclear. Germline V lookup: CDR1 MNHEY, CDR2 SMNVEV (reference sequence). Trimming cost V 2 bases and J 2 bases, with 7 bases left between them. The length of the CDR3 is 15 residues. The CDR3 protein is CASSLGRTGANVLTF. The CDR3 nucleotides read TGTGCCAGCAGTTTAGGTAGGACTGGGGCCAACGTCCTGACTTTC.

This clonotype was detected ten times or more. V gene TRBV24-1 combines with J gene TRBJ1-2; TRBD1 aligns across 9 bases. Germline V gene data show CDR1 as KGHDR and CDR2 as SFDVKD. This CDR3 region has 15 residues. With V trimmed by 3 bases and J by 4 bases, 5 bases remained unmatched. CDR3 DNA sequence: TGTGCCACCAGTGATCCGGGACAGGGCGTCTATGGCTACACCTTC. Translation gives CATSDPGQGVYGYTF.

This clonotype was observed at least ten times. The rearrangement uses TRBV9 and TRBJ2-1; D unresolved. V was pared by 0 bases and J by 5 bases, with 9 bases between. Germline CDR1 is SGDLS and CDR2 is YYNGEE. The CDR3 runs 14 residues. In DNA form, the CDR3 reads TGTGCCAGCAGCGTAGATTTTAGCAACAATGAGCAGTTCTTC. Its protein is CASSVDFSNNEQFF. Drawing the rest from reference TRBV9 and TRBJ2-1, the complete variable domain is DSGVTQTPKHLITATGQRVTLRCSPRSGDLSVYWYQQSLDQGLQFLIQYYNGEERAKGNILERFSAQQFPDLHSELNLSSLELGDSALYFCASSVDFSNNEQFFGPGTRLTVL.

This clonotype was picked up many times. The CDR3 nucleotides read TGTGCCAGCAGGCCCGGGACAGGGTGGGAGACCCAGTACTTC. It specifies CASRPGTGWETQYF. The V and J genes are TRBV12-3 or TRBV12-4 and TRBJ2-5, with 9 bases lining up with TRBD1. The junction had 7 bases not matched to a gene; V was cut back by 6 bases and J by 5 bases. This CDR3 spans 14 amino acids.

The chain joins TRBV11-2 to TRBJ1-2, with TRBD1 as a possible D gene (5 bases). The CDR3 runs to 12 residues. Germline V gives CDR1 SGHAT, CDR2 FQNNGV. Trimming pared 3 bases from V and 5 bases from J, leaving 7 bases between. CDR3 amino acids: CASSFAGYGYTF. DNA of the CDR3: TGTGCCAGCAGCTTCGCAGGGTATGGCTACACCTTC.